This TCR beta chain was sequenced during a study of spatial heterogeneity in lung cancer (dated by TCRdb to the late 2010s). General notes on the study: More beta-chain than alpha-chain transcripts were consistently detected, likely reflecting higher beta-chain transcript abundance. In the raw uncorrected reads, each unique combination of TCR and UMI appeared more than ten times on average. The study quantitatively compared TCR alpha and beta repertoires across multiple tumor regions, matched nontumor lung and blood in non-small cell lung cancer. Nonsynonymous mutation counts, determined by whole-exome sequencing of tumor tissue, were related to TCR repertoire features. At surgery, both alpha and beta chains were TCR-sequenced in roughly 230 tumor regions, fewer than 65 matched nontumor lung samples and 56 PBMC samples.

As for this clonotype: Its recognized antigen is unknown. Qualities for individual bases were not recorded, and no much larger clone is one base off.

The protocol used for the library was 5' RACE. Reads for this sample came from a NextSeq 500. In the TCR library protocol, a unique molecular identifier was attached to each TCR cDNA molecule so that PCR and sequencing errors could be corrected. Regarding the original processing steps: Decombinator tools were used for TCR identification, UMI-based error correction and CDR3 extraction. Expanded TCRs were defined as those above a frequency of 2 per 1,000, corresponding to the top 1% of the tumor frequency distribution. Each repertoire was subsampled 100 times to 5,000 TCRs, after which Renyi diversity was computed with the R vegan package. CDR3 similarity networks were built from amino acid triplet string-kernel similarity, with CDR3s being connected when pairwise similarity was above 0.82. TCRdb reran the public reads through fastp at Q25 and MiXCR, keeping productive beta chains. Identical CDR3 proteins give one entry, which carries the most common genes and DNA. The V and J calls and clone size are TCRdb's, not the authors'. The sample table contains 3,000 to 4,000 distinct CDR3 sequences; only one count was recorded for approximately 7% of them. The top ten hold roughly 20% of the sample.

The intended sense of this specimen's time point label: sample taken at primary tumor resection. For TCR sequencing, whole RNA was extracted from tumor and nontumor lung tissue, or from cryopreserved PBMC samples, and no cell sorting was done. Samples were obtained from fewer than 80 patients with early-stage, untreated non-small cell lung cancer from the lung TRACERx cohort. Only patients for whom sufficient RNA was available from at least two tumor regions were selected for TCR sequencing. Tumor and adjacent nontumor lung specimens were reviewed by a lung pathologist before selection. From the cysteine up to the phenylalanine, the CDR3 has a length of 13 residues. The kept DNA is CDR3 alone, 39 bases in frame from the first base. The germline V gene sets CDR1 to LGHNT and CDR2 to FRNRAP. The trim is 8 bases for V and 4 bases for J, with a gap of 12 bases between the germline ends. Findings and caveats that apply to the study as a whole: Additional single-cell paired TCR alpha and beta sequencing was considered necessary to confirm, at a functional level, the hypothesis that regional TCRs recognize regional mutations.

Rearrangement joined TRBV12-5 to TRBJ2-4; there is no confident call for the D gene. The sequence derives from a male donor with early-stage non-small cell lung cancer. This material consisted of normal lung tissue next to the tumor, taken at surgery. CDR3 loop: CASTSSNKNIQYF. The nucleotide sequence is TGTGCTAGTACATCCTCAAATAAAAACATTCAGTACTTC. The full variable domain, with segments outside the CDR3 supplied by the reference TRBV12-5 and TRBJ2-4 proteins, appears as DARVTQTPRHKVTEMGQEVTMRCQPILGHNTVFWYRQTMMQGLELLAYFRNRAPLDDSGMPKDRFSAEMPDATLATLKIQPSEPRDSAVYFCASTSSNKNIQYFGAGTRLSVL.